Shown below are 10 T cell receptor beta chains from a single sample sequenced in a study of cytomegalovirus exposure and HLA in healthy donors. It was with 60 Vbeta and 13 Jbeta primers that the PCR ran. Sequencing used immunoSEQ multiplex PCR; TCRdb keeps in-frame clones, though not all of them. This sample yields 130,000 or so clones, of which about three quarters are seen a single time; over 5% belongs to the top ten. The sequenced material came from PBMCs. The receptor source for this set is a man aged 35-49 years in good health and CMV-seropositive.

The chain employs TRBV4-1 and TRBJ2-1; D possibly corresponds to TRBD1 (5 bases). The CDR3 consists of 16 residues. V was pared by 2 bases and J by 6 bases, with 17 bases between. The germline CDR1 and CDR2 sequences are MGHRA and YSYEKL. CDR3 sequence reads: CASSQKGASIGNEQFF. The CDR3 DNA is TGCGCCAGCAGCCAAAAAGGGGCTAGTATAGGCAATGAGCAGTTCTTC.

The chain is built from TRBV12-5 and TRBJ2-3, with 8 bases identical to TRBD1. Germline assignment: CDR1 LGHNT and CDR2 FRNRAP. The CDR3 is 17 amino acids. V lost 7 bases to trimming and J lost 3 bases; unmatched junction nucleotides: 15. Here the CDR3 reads CASALGPQGASTDTQYF. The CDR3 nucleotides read TGTGCTAGTGCTCTAGGGCCTCAGGGGGCGTCGACAGATACGCAGTATTTT.

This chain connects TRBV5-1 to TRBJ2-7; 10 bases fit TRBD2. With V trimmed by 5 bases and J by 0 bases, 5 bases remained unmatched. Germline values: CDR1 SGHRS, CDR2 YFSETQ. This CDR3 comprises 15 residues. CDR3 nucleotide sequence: TGCGCCAGCAGATACTTAGCGGGAGGCTCCTACGAGCAGTACTTC. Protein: CASRYLAGGSYEQYF.

For the CDR3, the DNA is TGTGCCAGCAGTTGGGGCAGGGGGCGCTTAATTAACACCGGGGAGCTGTTTTTT. Protein sequence: CASSWGRGRLINTGELFF. The chain uses TRBV28 and TRBJ2-2, with 8 bases lining up with TRBD1. CDR3 length: 18 amino acids. Per germline, CDR1 MDHEN and CDR2 SYDVKM. With 4 bases clipped from V and 2 bases from J, the junction kept 12 bases outside the gene matches. Full variable domain (outside the CDR3, taken from reference TRBV28 and TRBJ2-2): DVKVTQSSRYLVKRTGEKVFLECVQDMDHENMFWYRQDPGLGLRLIYFSYDVKMKEKGDIPEGYSVSREKKERFSLILESASTNQTSMYLCASSWGRGRLINTGELFFGEGSRLTVL.

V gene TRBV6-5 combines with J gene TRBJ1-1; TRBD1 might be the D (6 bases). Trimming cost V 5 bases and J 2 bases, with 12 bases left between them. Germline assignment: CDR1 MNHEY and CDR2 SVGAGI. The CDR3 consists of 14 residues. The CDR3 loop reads CASSTGGANTEAFF. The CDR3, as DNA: TGTGCCAGCAGTACGGGGGGCGCAAACACTGAAGCTTTCTTT.

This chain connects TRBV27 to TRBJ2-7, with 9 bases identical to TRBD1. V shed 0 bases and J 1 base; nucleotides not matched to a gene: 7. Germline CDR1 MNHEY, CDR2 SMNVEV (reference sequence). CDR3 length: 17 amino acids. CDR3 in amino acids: CASSLSKRTGASYEQYF. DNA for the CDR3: TGTGCCAGCAGTTTATCAAAGAGGACAGGGGCTTCCTACGAGCAGTACTTC.

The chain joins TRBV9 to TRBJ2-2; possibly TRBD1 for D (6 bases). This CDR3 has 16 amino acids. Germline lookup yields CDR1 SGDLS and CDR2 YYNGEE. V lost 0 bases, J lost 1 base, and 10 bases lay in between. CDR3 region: CASSVAGVRNTGELFF. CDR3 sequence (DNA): TGTGCCAGCAGCGTAGCAGGGGTCCGGAACACCGGGGAGCTGTTTTTT. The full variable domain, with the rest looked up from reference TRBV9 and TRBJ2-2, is DSGVTQTPKHLITATGQRVTLRCSPRSGDLSVYWYQQSLDQGLQFLIQYYNGEERAKGNILERFSAQQFPDLHSELNLSSLELGDSALYFCASSVAGVRNTGELFFGEGSRLTVL.

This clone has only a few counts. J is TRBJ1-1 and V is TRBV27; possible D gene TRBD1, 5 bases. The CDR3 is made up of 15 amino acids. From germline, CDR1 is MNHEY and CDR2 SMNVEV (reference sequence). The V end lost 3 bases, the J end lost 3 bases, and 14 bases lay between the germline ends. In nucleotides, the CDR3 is TGTGCCAGCAGTTTTCTCGGGGGTACTGACACTGAAGCTTTCTTT. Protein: CASSFLGGTDTEAFF.

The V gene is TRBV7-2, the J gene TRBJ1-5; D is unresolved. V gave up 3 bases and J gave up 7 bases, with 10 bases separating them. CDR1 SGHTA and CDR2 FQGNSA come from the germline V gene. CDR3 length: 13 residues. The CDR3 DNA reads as TGTGCCAGCAGCTTGGACTCGCCCCAGCCCCAGCATTTT. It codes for CASSLDSPQPQHF.

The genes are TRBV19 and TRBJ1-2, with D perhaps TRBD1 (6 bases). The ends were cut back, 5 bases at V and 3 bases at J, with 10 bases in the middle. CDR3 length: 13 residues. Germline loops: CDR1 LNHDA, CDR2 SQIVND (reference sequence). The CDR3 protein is CASSAQGDYGYTF. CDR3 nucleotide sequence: TGTGCCAGTAGTGCACAGGGAGACTATGGCTACACCTTC.